These 16 T cell receptor beta chains originate from one sample sequenced in a study of cytomegalovirus exposure and HLA in healthy donors. It was with 60 Vbeta and 13 Jbeta primers that the PCR ran. This table comes from immunoSEQ multiplex PCR, and its TCRdb copy is limited to in-frame clones, with some not included. The table records about 180,000 clones, approximately 80% of them present only once. The sequencing sample was made of PBMCs. Receptor source: a girl between 2 and 10 years old in good health and CMV-seropositive.

The genes are TRBV30 and TRBJ2-1; TRBD2 matches at 13 bases. The CDR3 has 15 residues. J lost 9 bases, V lost 0 bases, and 5 bases had no gene match. CDR1 GTSNPN and CDR2 SVGIG come from the germline V gene (reference sequence). CDR3 nucleotide sequence: TGTGCCTGGAGTGTACTAGCGGGAGGGCCGAGTGAGCAGTTCTTC. It encodes CAWSVLAGGPSEQFF.

V is TRBV9 and J is TRBJ2-1; 10 nucleotides align to TRBD2. CDR3 length: 16 amino acids. Germline V gives CDR1 SGDLS, CDR2 YYNGEE. J lost 8 bases, V lost 0 bases, and 8 bases had no gene match. CDR3 nucleotide sequence: TGTGCCAGCAGCGTAGGTAAACTAGCGGGATCCGATGAGCAGTTCTTC. Amino acid sequence: CASSVGKLAGSDEQFF. Variable domain in full (rest from reference TRBV9 and TRBJ2-1): DSGVTQTPKHLITATGQRVTLRCSPRSGDLSVYWYQQSLDQGLQFLIQYYNGEERAKGNILERFSAQQFPDLHSELNLSSLELGDSALYFCASSVGKLAGSDEQFFGPGTRLTVL.

The chain carries TRBV5-8 and TRBJ1-5; D gene unclear. This CDR3 comprises 15 residues. Germline CDR1 SGHTS, CDR2 YDEGEE. V shed 4 bases and J shed 0 bases, with 11 bases lying between them. CDR3 sequence (DNA): TGTGCCAGCAGCACCGGACTCAATAGCAATCAGCCCCAGCATTTT. This translates into CASSTGLNSNQPQHF.

The chain joins TRBV25-1 to TRBJ1-3; unclear D gene. This CDR3 region has 15 residues. Trimming took off 7 bases at V and 2 bases at J, with 15 bases between the two ends. The germline gives CDR1 MGHDK, CDR2 SYGVNS. Written as DNA, the CDR3 is TGTGCCAGCATTCCAGCCGGGGAGCCTGGAAACACCATATATTTT. Protein: CASIPAGEPGNTIYF.

This sequence joins TRBV2 and TRBJ1-2; D unclear. The germline V gene has CDR1 SNHLY and CDR2 FYNNEI. CDR3 length: 15 residues. Between the trimmed V and J ends, which lost 2 bases and 2 bases, there was a span of 12 bases. This CDR3 is CASSERLTLNYGYTF. The CDR3 nucleotides are TGTGCCAGCAGTGAACGACTTACCCTAAACTATGGCTACACCTTC.

V usage is TRBV18 and J usage is TRBJ1-1; a possible D gene is TRBD1 (5 bases). Trimming took 6 bases from V and 2 from J, leaving 19 bases between them. The CDR3 is 16 amino acids. The V gene's germline CDR1 is KGHSH and CDR2 LQKENI. CDR3 coding DNA: TGTGCCAGCTCGCTGCGGGGGTGGAGTTTCAACACTGAAGCTTTCTTT. Protein: CASSLRGWSFNTEAFF.

The chain joins TRBV11-3 to TRBJ2-5, with 8 bases aligning to TRBD2. J gave up 0 bases and V 4 bases, and 7 bases lay outside the gene matches. The germline V gene encodes CDR1 SGHNT and CDR2 YENEEA. The CDR3 is 16 residues long. CDR3 sequence (DNA): TGTGCCAGCAGCTCCTCGACTAGCGCGTACCAAGAGACCCAGTACTTC. This gives the protein CASSSSTSAYQETQYF.

This clone has only one observation. The chain joins TRBV19 to TRBJ1-2; 9 bases map to TRBD1. J lost 4 bases, V lost 5 bases, and 8 bases had no gene match. CDR3 length: 15 residues. Germline assignment: CDR1 LNHDA and CDR2 SQIVND (reference sequence). DNA for the CDR3: TGTGCCAGTAGTCCTCCGGGACAGGGTTTCTATGGCTACACCTTC. Its translation is CASSPPGQGFYGYTF.

This chain links TRBV14 with TRBJ2-2, with D maybe TRBD1 (5 bases). The CDR3 has 13 amino acids. Per germline, CDR1 SGHDN and CDR2 FVKESK. V was pared by 5 bases and J by 5 bases, with 9 bases between. The CDR3 sequence is CASSGAVTGELFF. CDR3 in DNA: TGTGCCAGCAGCGGGGCGGTAACCGGGGAGCTGTTTTTT.

The chain couples TRBV7-8 to TRBJ1-2; 10 positions match TRBD1. The junction had 14 bases not matched to a gene; V was cut back by 5 bases and J by 8 bases. Germline V gives CDR1 SGHVS, CDR2 FQNEAQ. The CDR3 loop spans 16 amino acids. The CDR3 DNA sequence: TGTGCCAGCAGCACAAGCACCGGGACAGGGGCGGACGGCTACACCTTC. Protein product: CASSTSTGTGADGYTF.

The chain has TRBV28 and TRBJ2-3, with 8 bases that match TRBD2. CDR3 length: 13 residues. From germline, CDR1 is MDHEN and CDR2 SYDVKM. Unmatched junction bases numbered 2, after V lost 5 bases and J lost 4 bases. In nucleotides, the CDR3 is TGTGCCAGCAGTGCGGGAGGAGCAGATACGCAGTATTTT. Its protein is CASSAGGADTQYF. Supplemented by reference TRBV28 and TRBJ2-3, the full variable domain reads DVKVTQSSRYLVKRTGEKVFLECVQDMDHENMFWYRQDPGLGLRLIYFSYDVKMKEKGDIPEGYSVSREKKERFSLILESASTNQTSMYLCASSAGGADTQYFGPGTRLTVL.

The rearrangement joins TRBV21-1 to TRBJ2-7; no check of the table's D call, TRBD2, against the DNA was made. TRBV21-1 is shown as a pseudogene. CDR3 length: 18 residues. In nucleotides, the CDR3 is TGTGCCAGCAGCAAAGCGAGAATAGCGGGGGAGTACTCCTACGAGCAGTACTTC. Residues: CASSKARIAGEYSYEQYF.

The CDR3 protein is CASSPQQGVNEKLFF. Written as DNA, the CDR3 is TGCGCCAGCAGCCCACAACAGGGTGTGAATGAAAAACTGTTTTTT. The J gene is TRBJ1-4, the V gene TRBV5-1; a weak D match, TRBD1 (6 bases). Trimming took off 4 bases at V and 5 bases at J, with 15 bases between the two ends. The CDR3 covers 15 residues. Germline assignment: CDR1 SGHRS and CDR2 YFSETQ.

V gene TRBV9 combines with J gene TRBJ2-3; 10 bases map to TRBD1. This CDR3 comprises 15 residues. J gave up 2 bases and V 8 bases, and 8 bases lay outside the gene matches. CDR1 and CDR2 from the germline V gene are SGDLS and YYNGEE. CDR3 sequence: CASTGTGVFTDTQYF. Here the CDR3 DNA reads TGTGCCAGTACCGGGACAGGGGTTTTCACAGATACGCAGTATTTT.

This sequence joins TRBV5-1 and TRBJ2-1; D is perhaps TRBD1 (5 bases). V dropped 3 bases and J dropped 15 bases, with 19 bases sitting between them. The germline gives CDR1 SGHRS, CDR2 YFSETQ. The CDR3 is 13 amino acids. This chain's CDR3 is CASSYPGLESAFF. The CDR3, as DNA: TGCGCCAGCAGCTACCCAGGGCTGGAATCGGCGTTCTTC. Variable domain in full (rest from reference TRBV5-1 and TRBJ2-1): KAGVTQTPRYLIKTRGQQVTLSCSPISGHRSVSWYQQTPGQGLQFLFEYFSETQRNKGNFPGRFSGRQFSNSRSEMNVSTLELGDSALYLCASSYPGLESAFFGPGTRLTVL.

The V gene is TRBV5-8, the J gene TRBJ1-1; D is perhaps TRBD1 (6 bases). The V gene lost 4 bases and the J gene lost 3 bases, with 19 bases spanning the gap. Germline V gene data show CDR1 as SGHTS and CDR2 as YDEGEE. The CDR3 totals 16 residues. The CDR3 DNA is TGTGCCAGCAGCCGGCCGGGACATGGTTTGTACACTGAAGCTTTCTTT. Protein product: CASSRPGHGLYTEAFF.